Shown below are 10 T cell receptor beta chains from a single sample sequenced in a study of control samples from healthy donors and cancer patients. Sequenced by immunoSEQ multiplex PCR; TCRdb stores in-frame clones only, minus some. The repertoire holds around 130,000 clones, with roughly 91% as singletons. The source material was PBMCs. These TCRs come from a man aged 45-65 years with head and neck cancer.

The J gene is TRBJ1-6, the V gene TRBV10-3, with 8 nucleotides matching TRBD1. The V gene's germline CDR1 is ENHRY and CDR2 SYGVKD. V was clipped by 7 bases and J by 8 bases; unmatched bases: 1. This CDR3 is 12 amino acids long. The CDR3 region is CAIKQGDSPLHF. The CDR3 DNA follows: TGTGCCATCAAACAGGGGGATTCACCCCTCCACTTT.

In its sample, this clone is medium-sized (0.01 to 0.1%). The V and J genes are TRBV9 and TRBJ1-3; TRBD1 might be the D (5 bases). Germline values: CDR1 SGDLS, CDR2 YYNGEE. V dropped 1 base and J dropped 2 bases, with 10 bases sitting between them. The CDR3 contains 15 residues. The CDR3, as DNA: TGTGCCAGCAGCGTAAGCGTAGGGGCTGGAAACACCATATATTTT. Residues: CASSVSVGAGNTIYF.

The rearrangement links TRBV7-6 to TRBJ1-6; weak D call: TRBD1 (5 bases). Germline assignment: CDR1 SGHVS and CDR2 FNYEAQ. V was cut by 1 base and J by 9 bases, with 13 bases left in between. The CDR3 is 15 amino acids. The CDR3 spells CASSLGSGYGSPLHF. In DNA form, the CDR3 reads TGTGCCAGCAGCTTAGGATCAGGGTACGGTTCACCCCTCCACTTT.

This chain joins TRBV5-8 and TRBJ2-7, with D tentatively TRBD1 or TRBD2 (5 bases each). The germline gives CDR1 SGHTS, CDR2 YDEGEE. Deletions cut 0 bases from V and 3 bases from J, with 13 bases between. The CDR3 totals 15 residues. The DNA for the CDR3 is TGTGCCAGCAGCTTGGAGGGGAGTGGTCGCTACGAGCAGTACTTC. It is translated as CASSLEGSGRYEQYF. The complete variable domain, with remaining parts taken from reference TRBV5-8 and TRBJ2-7, reads EAGVTQSPTHLIKTRGQQATLRCSPISGHTSVYWYQQALGLGLQFLLWYDEGEERNRGNFPPRFSGRQFPNYSSELNVNALELEDSALYLCASSLEGSGRYEQYFGPGTRLTVT.

This sequence joins TRBV7-6 and TRBJ2-1, with D perhaps TRBD1 (5 bases). This CDR3 spans 14 amino acids. V lost 4 bases, J lost 5 bases, and 12 bases lay in between. Germline V lookup: CDR1 SGHVS, CDR2 FNYEAQ. CDR3 sequence (DNA): TGTGCCAGCAGCTCCCTAAAGGGGAACAATGAGCAGTTCTTC. Its translation: CASSSLKGNNEQFF.

The V and J genes are TRBV27 and TRBJ1-6; 8 bases map to TRBD1. CDR1 MNHEY and CDR2 SMNVEV come from the germline V gene (reference sequence). J was trimmed by 8 bases and V by 2 bases; bases with no gene match: 8. The CDR3 is 16 residues long. The CDR3 region is CASSLEWTGTHSPLHF. The CDR3 region has the DNA TGTGCCAGCAGTTTAGAATGGACAGGGACCCATTCACCCCTCCACTTT.

The chain recombines TRBV7-6 with TRBJ2-7, with 9 bases that match TRBD1. V trimming: 3 bases; J trimming: 1 base; junction bases outside the gene matches: 4. This CDR3 comprises 15 residues. CDR1 is SGHVS and CDR2 is FNYEAQ in the germline V gene. The CDR3 spells CASSLDRGYSYEQYF. The CDR3 DNA follows: TGTGCCAGCAGCTTGGACAGGGGTTATTCCTACGAGCAGTACTTC.

This chain links TRBV14 with TRBJ2-7; D is undetermined. Germline V CDR1 and CDR2: SGHDN, FVKESK. The CDR3 sequence is 12 residues long. Deletions cut 2 bases from V and 4 bases from J, with 6 bases between. This CDR3 is CASSQSRYEQYF. CDR3 DNA sequence: TGTGCCAGCAGCCAATCCAGATACGAGCAGTACTTC.

This rearrangement joins TRBV2 to TRBJ1-1; TRBD1 might be the D (5 bases). Germline values: CDR1 SNHLY, CDR2 FYNNEI. The CDR3 totals 13 residues. Trimming left V 4 bases short and J 5 bases short, with 11 bases between. The CDR3 sequence: CASSGEGVTEAFF. The CDR3 coding sequence is TGTGCCAGCAGTGGAGAAGGGGTTACTGAAGCTTTCTTT. Full variable domain (outside the CDR3, taken from reference TRBV2 and TRBJ1-1): EPEVTQTPSHQVTQMGQEVILRCVPISNHLYFYWYRQILGQKVEFLVSFYNNEISEKSEIFDDQFSVERPDGSNFTLKIRSTKLEDSAMYFCASSGEGVTEAFFGQGTRLTVV.

Concerning this clone itself: Distinct nucleotide sequences in the sample also encode this CDR3. The gene calls are TRBV24-1 and TRBJ2-3, with D uncertain. Germline V gene data show CDR1 as KGHDR and CDR2 as SFDVKD. The CDR3 is 11 amino acids. The V and J ends lost 5 bases and 4 bases respectively, with 3 bases between them. The CDR3 reads CATSAADTQYF. DNA for the CDR3: TGTGCCACCAGTGCGGCAGATACGCAGTATTTT.